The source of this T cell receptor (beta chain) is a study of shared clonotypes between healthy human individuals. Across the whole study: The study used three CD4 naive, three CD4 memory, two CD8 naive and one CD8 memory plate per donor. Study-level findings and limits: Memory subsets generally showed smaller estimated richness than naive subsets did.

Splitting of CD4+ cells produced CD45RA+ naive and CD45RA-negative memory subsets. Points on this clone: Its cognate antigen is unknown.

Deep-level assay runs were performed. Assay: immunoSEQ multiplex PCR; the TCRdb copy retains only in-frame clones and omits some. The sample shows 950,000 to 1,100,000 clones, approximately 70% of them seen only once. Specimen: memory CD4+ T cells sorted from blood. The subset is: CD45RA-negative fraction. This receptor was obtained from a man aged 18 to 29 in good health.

CDR3 loop: CAWGGQGRNTIYF. In DNA, the CDR3 is TGTGCCTGGGGGGGACAGGGAAGAAACACCATATATTTT. This chain uses TRBV30 with TRBJ1-3; 9 positions match TRBD1. This CDR3 has 13 residues. The germline V gene has CDR1 GTSNPN and CDR2 SVGIG (reference sequence). Trimming removed 5 bases from V and 5 bases from J; junction bases left unmatched: 4. Complete variable domain (other parts from reference TRBV30 and TRBJ1-3): SQTIHQWPATLVQPVGSPLSLECTVEGTSNPNLYWYRQAAGRGLQLLFYSVGIGQISSEVPQNLSASRPQDRQFILSSKKLLLSDSGFYLCAWGGQGRNTIYFGEGSWLTVV.